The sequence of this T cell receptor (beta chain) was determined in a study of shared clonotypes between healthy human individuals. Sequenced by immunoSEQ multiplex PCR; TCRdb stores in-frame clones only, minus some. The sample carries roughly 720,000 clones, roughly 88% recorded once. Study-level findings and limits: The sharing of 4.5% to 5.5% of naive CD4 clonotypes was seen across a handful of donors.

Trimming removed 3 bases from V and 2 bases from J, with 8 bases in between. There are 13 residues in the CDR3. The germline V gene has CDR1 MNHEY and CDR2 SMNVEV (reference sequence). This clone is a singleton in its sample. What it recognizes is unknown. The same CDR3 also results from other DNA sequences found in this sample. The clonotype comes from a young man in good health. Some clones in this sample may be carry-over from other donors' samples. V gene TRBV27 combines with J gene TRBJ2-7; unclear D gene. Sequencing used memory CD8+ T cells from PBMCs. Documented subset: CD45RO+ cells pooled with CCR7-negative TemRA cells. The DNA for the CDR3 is TGTGCCAGCAGTTTTGGCCCTACCTACGAGCAGTACTTC. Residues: CASSFGPTYEQYF.